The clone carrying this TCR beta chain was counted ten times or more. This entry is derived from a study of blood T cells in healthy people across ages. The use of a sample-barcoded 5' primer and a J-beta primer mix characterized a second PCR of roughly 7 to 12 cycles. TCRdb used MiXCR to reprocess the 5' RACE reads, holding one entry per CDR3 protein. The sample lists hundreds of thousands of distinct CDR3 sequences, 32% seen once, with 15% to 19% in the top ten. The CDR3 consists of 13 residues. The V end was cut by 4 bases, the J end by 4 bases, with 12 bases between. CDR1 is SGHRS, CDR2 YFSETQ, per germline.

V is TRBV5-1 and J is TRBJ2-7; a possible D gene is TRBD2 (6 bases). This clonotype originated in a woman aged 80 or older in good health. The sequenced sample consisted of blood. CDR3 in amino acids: CASSRRAAYEQYF. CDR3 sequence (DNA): TGCGCCAGCAGCCGGAGGGCGGCGTACGAGCAGTACTTC.